Each of the 8 T cell receptor beta chains below was sequenced from the same sample in a study of T cells generated in artificial thymic organoids. Semi-nested PCR with reverse primers in the TRAC or TRBC constant regions amplified each chain separately. TCRdb processed the 5' RACE reads anew with MiXCR; each CDR3 protein has one entry. Of 5,600 or so distinct CDR3 sequences listed, 25% to 35% are singletons. Sequencing was carried out using naive CD8+ T cells from blood. Subset: CD3+TCRalphabeta+CD8SP T cells; for blood, CD45RO-CCR7+ naive CD8+ T cells. Receptors originate from a human donor who gave cord blood stem cells for thymic organoid culture, a cardiac surgery patient who gave postnatal thymus, or a blood donor (not recorded which).

This clonotype was counted between two and nine times. The V gene is TRBV10-3, the J gene TRBJ2-7; 10 positions agree with TRBD1. V lost 0 bases and J lost 4; bases outside the gene matches: 3. CDR3 length equals 15 residues. Germline lookup yields CDR1 ENHRY and CDR2 SYGVKD. CDR3: CAISESGTGVYEQYF. The CDR3 DNA sequence: TGTGCCATCAGTGAGTCGGGGACAGGGGTTTACGAGCAGTACTTC.

The chain has TRBV27 and TRBJ1-5; the D gene is possibly TRBD1 (6 bases). CDR3 length: 16 amino acids. CDR1 MNHEY and CDR2 SMNVEV come from the germline V gene (reference sequence). V was clipped by 2 bases and J by 2 bases, with 13 bases between them. CDR3 protein: CASSLLSGDGNQPQHF. For the CDR3, the DNA is TGTGCCAGCAGTTTACTTTCAGGGGACGGCAATCAGCCCCAGCATTTT.

The CDR3 is CASSLPSGRHTGELFF. CDR3 sequence (DNA): TGTGCCAGCAGCTTACCCAGCGGGAGGCACACCGGGGAGCTGTTTTTT. This rearrangement joins TRBV7-9 to TRBJ2-2; 9 bases line up with TRBD2. V trimming: 2 bases; J trimming: 3 bases; junction bases outside the gene matches: 4. Germline V gene data show CDR1 as SEHNR and CDR2 as FQNEAQ (reference sequence). The CDR3 contains 16 residues.

In the case of this clonotype: Because it lacks the conserved phenylalanine or tryptophan at the end, this CDR3 is likely a read error. It is unclear where the CDR3 begins or ends on the DNA, so no DNA is shown, and the CDR3 is as TCRdb lists it. V and J are TRBV30 and TRBJ2-5. The CDR3 length equals 10 residues, ends included. The germline gives CDR1 GTSNPN, CDR2 SVGIG (reference sequence). CDR3 sequence reads: CAWPEVLGLS.

The CDR3 coding sequence is TGTGCCAGCAGTATTGGGACAGGGTTTGAAAAACTGTTTTTT. Its protein product is CASSIGTGFEKLFF. The rearrangement joins TRBV27 to TRBJ1-4; TRBD1 agrees at 9 bases. V trimming: 5 bases; J trimming: 7 bases; junction bases outside the gene matches: 5. The CDR3 runs to 14 residues. The germline V gene encodes CDR1 MNHEY and CDR2 SMNVEV (reference sequence).

By share of the sample, this clonotype is medium-sized (0.01 to 0.1%). The chain carries TRBV6-2 or TRBV6-3 and TRBJ1-5, with 10 bases identical to TRBD1. After removal of 6 bases from V and 6 bases from J, the junction contained 11 bases not matched to a gene. The CDR3 runs to 16 residues. Germline CDR1 reads MNHEY; CDR2 reads SVGEGT. The CDR3: CASRAIPGQGSQPQHF. The CDR3 DNA is TGTGCCAGCAGGGCCATACCGGGACAGGGGTCTCAGCCCCAGCATTTT.

This chain connects TRBV7-9 to TRBJ2-5; D might be TRBD1 (6 bases). The CDR3 extends over 14 amino acids. The germline V gene encodes CDR1 SEHNR and CDR2 FQNEAQ (reference sequence). V was pared by 5 bases and J by 0 bases, with 10 bases between. The CDR3 nucleotides read TGTGCCAGCAGCGCCCGGGACAACCAAGAGACCCAGTACTTC. Encoded protein: CASSARDNQETQYF.

This clonotype was counted only a few times. The chain combines TRBV7-9 with TRBJ2-1; 11 bases fit TRBD2. The germline CDR1 and CDR2 sequences are SEHNR and FQNEAQ (reference sequence). The V gene end was trimmed by 6 bases and the J gene end by 9 bases; junction bases not matched to a gene: 4. CDR3 length: 13 residues. The CDR3 sequence: CASRLAGESEQFF. CDR3 DNA: TGTGCCAGCAGACTAGCGGGGGAGTCTGAGCAGTTCTTC.